The subject of this entry is one T cell receptor beta chain. These data originate in a study of tumour-infiltrating T cells in Burkitt lymphoma. The germline CDR1 and CDR2 sequences are LNHNV and YYDKDF (reference sequence). V was shortened by 0 bases and J by 3 bases, with 6 bases between the two germline ends. This CDR3 region has 14 residues. Repertoires were generated with immunoSEQ multiplex PCR, while TCRdb's copy carries only in-frame clones and drops some. The sample has some 800 clones, under 85% seen once. The J gene is TRBJ2-1, the V gene TRBV15; no definite D call. This TCR was sampled from a human donor with diffuse large B-cell lymphoma. Some clones in this sample may be carry-over from other donors' samples. Input material: tumor tissue. The CDR3 sequence is CATSRDLSYNEQFF. The CDR3 region has the DNA TGTGCCACCAGCAGAGATCTAAGCTACAATGAGCAGTTCTTC.